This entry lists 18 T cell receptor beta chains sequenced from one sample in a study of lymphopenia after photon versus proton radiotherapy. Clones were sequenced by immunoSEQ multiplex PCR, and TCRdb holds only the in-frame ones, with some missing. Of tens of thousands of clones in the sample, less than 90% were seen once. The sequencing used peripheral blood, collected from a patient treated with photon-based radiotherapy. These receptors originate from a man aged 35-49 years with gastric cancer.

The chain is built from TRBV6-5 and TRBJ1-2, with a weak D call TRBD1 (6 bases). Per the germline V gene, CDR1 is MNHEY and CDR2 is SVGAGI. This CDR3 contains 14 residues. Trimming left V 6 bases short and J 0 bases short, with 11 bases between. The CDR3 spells CASRTGQANYGYTF. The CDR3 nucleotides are TGTGCCAGCAGGACAGGACAAGCTAACTATGGCTACACCTTC.

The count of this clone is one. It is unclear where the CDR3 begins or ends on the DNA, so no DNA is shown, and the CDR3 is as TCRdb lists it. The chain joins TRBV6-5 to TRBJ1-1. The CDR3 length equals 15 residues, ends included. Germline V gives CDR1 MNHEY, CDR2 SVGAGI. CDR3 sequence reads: CASSTSAFMNTEAFF.

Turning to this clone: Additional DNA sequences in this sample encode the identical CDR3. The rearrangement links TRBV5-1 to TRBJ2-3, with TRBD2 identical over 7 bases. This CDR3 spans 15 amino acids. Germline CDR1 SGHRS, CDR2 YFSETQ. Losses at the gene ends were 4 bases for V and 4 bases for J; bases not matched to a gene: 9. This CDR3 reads CASSLRGAGADTQYF. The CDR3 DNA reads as TGCGCCAGCAGCCTTCGGGGCGCGGGGGCAGATACGCAGTATTTT.

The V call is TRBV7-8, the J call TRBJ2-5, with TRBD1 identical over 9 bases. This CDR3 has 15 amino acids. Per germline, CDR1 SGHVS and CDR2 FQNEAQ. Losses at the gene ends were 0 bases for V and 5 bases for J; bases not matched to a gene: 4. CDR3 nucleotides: TGTGCCAGCAGCTTAGCGCTAGGACAGGGGGAGACCCAGTACTTC. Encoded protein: CASSLALGQGETQYF.

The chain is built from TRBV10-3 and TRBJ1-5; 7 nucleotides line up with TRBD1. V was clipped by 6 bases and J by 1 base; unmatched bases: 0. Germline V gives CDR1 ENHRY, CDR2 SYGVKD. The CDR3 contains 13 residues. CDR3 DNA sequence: TGTGCCATCAGGGGACAGAGCAATCAGCCCCAGCATTTT. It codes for CAIRGQSNQPQHF.

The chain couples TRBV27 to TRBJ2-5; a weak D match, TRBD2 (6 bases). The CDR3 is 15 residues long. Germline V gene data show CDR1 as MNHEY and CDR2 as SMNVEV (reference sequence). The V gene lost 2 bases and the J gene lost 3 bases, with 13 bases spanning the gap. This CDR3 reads CASSLGGRNKETQYF. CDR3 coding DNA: TGTGCCAGCAGTTTAGGAGGGCGCAATAAAGAGACCCAGTACTTC.

The CDR3 nucleotides read TGCGCCAGCAGTTACCCCCAAGACTCTGGGGCCAACGTCCTGACTTTC. Translated, it gives CASSYPQDSGANVLTF. This chain links TRBV5-1 with TRBJ2-6; no clear D. V was pared by 5 bases and J by 0 bases, with 12 bases between. The length of the CDR3 is 16 residues. Germline V lookup: CDR1 SGHRS, CDR2 YFSETQ.

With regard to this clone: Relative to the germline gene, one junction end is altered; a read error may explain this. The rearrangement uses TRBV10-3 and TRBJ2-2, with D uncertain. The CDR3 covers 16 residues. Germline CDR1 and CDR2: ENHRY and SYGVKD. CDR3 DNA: TGTGCCATCAGTGAGTCGGGTCAATCGAATACCGGGGAGCTGTTTTTT. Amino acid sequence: CAISESGQSNTGELFF.

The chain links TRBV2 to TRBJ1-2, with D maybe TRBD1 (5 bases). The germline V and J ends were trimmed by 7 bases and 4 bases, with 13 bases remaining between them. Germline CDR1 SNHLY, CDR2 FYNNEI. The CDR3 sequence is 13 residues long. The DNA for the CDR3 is TGTGCCAGCAAGCCTGACAGCGTCTATGGCTACACCTTC. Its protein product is CASKPDSVYGYTF.

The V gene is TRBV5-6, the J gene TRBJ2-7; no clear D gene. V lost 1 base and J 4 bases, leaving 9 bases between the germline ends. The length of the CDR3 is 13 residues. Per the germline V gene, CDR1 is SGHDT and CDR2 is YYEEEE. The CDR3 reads CASSLQLTYEQYF. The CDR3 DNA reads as TGTGCCAGCAGCTTGCAACTGACTTACGAGCAGTACTTC.

CDR3 coding DNA: TGTGCCAGTGAAGGGGCCGCCAAAAACATTCAGTACTTC. Translating it yields CASEGAAKNIQYF. The chain couples TRBV6-6 to TRBJ2-4; D might be TRBD1 (5 bases). Germline CDR1 is MNHNY and CDR2 is SVGAGI (reference sequence). The length of the CDR3 is 13 residues. V was clipped by 9 bases and J by 1 base, with 10 bases between them.

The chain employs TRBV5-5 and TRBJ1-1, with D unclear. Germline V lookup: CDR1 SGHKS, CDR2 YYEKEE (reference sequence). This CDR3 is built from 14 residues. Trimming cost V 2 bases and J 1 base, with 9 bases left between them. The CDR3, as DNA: TGTGCCAGCAGCTTTGCCAGAAAGAACACTGAAGCTTTCTTT. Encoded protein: CASSFARKNTEAFF.

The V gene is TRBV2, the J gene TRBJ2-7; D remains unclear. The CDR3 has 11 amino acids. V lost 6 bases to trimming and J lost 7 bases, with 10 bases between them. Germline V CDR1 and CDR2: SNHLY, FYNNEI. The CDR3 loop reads CASSPLGEQYF. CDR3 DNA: TGTGCCAGCAGCCCCTTGGGGGAGCAGTACTTC.

Here the CDR3 reads CATKRGNSTDTQYF. The CDR3 nucleotides are TGTGCCACGAAGCGGGGAAATAGCACAGATACGCAGTATTTT. This chain joins TRBV30 and TRBJ2-3; 7 nucleotides match TRBD2. Germline loops: CDR1 GTSNPN, CDR2 SVGIG (reference sequence). With V trimmed by 8 bases and J by 0 bases, 8 bases remained unmatched. The CDR3 totals 14 residues. The entire variable domain, with the rest obtained from reference TRBV30 and TRBJ2-3, is as follows: SQTIHQWPATLVQPVGSPLSLECTVEGTSNPNLYWYRQAAGRGLQLLFYSVGIGQISSEVPQNLSASRPQDRQFILSSKKLLLSDSGFYLCATKRGNSTDTQYFGPGTRLTVL.

The CDR3 is CASSPDLYQPQHF. The CDR3 DNA reads TGTGCCAGCAGCCCTGACCTATATCAGCCCCAGCATTTT. The rearrangement links TRBV4-2 to TRBJ1-5; D gene ambiguous. CDR1 and CDR2 (germline): LGHNA, YNFKEQ. The V end lost 4 bases, the J end lost 5 bases, and 9 bases lay between the germline ends. There are 13 residues in the CDR3.

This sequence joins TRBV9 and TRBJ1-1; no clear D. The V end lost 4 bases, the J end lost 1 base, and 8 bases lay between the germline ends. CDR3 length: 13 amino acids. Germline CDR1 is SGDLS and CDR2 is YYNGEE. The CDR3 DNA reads TGTGCCAGCAGCCCAGGTGGGAACACTGAAGCTTTCTTT. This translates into CASSPGGNTEAFF.

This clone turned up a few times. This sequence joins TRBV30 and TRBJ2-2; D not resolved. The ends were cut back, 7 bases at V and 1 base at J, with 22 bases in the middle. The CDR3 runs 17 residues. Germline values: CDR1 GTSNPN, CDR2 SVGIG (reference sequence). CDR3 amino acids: CASTTDHHELNTGELFF. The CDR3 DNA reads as TGTGCCTCGACCACTGATCACCACGAGCTGAACACCGGGGAGCTGTTTTTT. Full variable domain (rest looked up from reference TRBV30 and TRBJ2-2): SQTIHQWPATLVQPVGSPLSLECTVEGTSNPNLYWYRQAAGRGLQLLFYSVGIGQISSEVPQNLSASRPQDRQFILSSKKLLLSDSGFYLCASTTDHHELNTGELFFGEGSRLTVL.

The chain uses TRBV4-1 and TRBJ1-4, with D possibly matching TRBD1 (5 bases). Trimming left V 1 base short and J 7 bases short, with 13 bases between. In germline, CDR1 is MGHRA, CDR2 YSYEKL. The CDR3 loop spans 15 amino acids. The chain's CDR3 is CASSQVPGRGEKLFF. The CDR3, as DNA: TGCGCCAGCAGCCAAGTGCCGGGGCGCGGTGAAAAACTGTTTTTT.